The sequence of this T cell receptor beta chain was determined in a study of radiotherapy plus CTLA-4 blockade in lung cancer. The wider study: For 15% to 20% of patients, objective responses occurred, and about 30% had disease control.

Patients with chemo-refractory metastatic non-small-cell lung cancer received focal radiation plus CTLA-4 blockade with ipilimumab. Looked up from germline, CDR1 is LNHDA and CDR2 is SQIVND (reference sequence). The CDR3 sequence is 15 residues long. Trimming cost V 4 bases and J 4 bases; bases outside gene matches: 9. Assay used: immunoSEQ multiplex PCR; TCRdb lists only in-frame clones, some missing. Among about 72,000 clones listed, roughly four fifths were seen once. This chain uses TRBV19 with TRBJ2-7, with 8 bases lining up with TRBD1. The receptor's source is a human donor with non-small cell lung cancer who had a partial response to radiotherapy plus ipilimumab. This sample comprised peripheral blood, obtained from a patient treated with radiotherapy plus ipilimumab. The CDR3 region is CASSRRDRKDYEQYF. The CDR3 region has the DNA TGTGCCAGTAGTAGGCGGGACAGGAAGGATTACGAGCAGTACTTC.